This T cell receptor beta chain was identified in a study of cytomegalovirus exposure and HLA in healthy donors. PCR primers comprised 60 Vbeta and 13 Jbeta primers. Per the study methods: A follow-up analysis tallied about 88 million unique TCR beta chains, roughly 11 million shared. Libraries were prepared by immunoSEQ multiplex PCR; TCRdb keeps only in-frame clonotypes and omits some of them. V, J and clone size were drawn from that table, and D and trimming were deduced from the DNA. The sample shows hundreds of thousands of clones, about 80% of them seen only once. The table lists this clone with a count of one. Its antigen remains unknown. Overall study findings and caveats: The study dropped some indistinguishable V segments, TRBV6-2 and TRBV6-3 among them.

Per the germline V gene, CDR1 is SGHDT and CDR2 is YYEEEE. Trimming cost V 4 bases and J 4 bases, with 17 bases left between them. This CDR3 contains 16 residues. This chain connects TRBV5-6 to TRBJ1-4; no clear D. The material sequenced was PBMCs. The TCR comes from a woman aged 55-69 years in good health and CMV-seropositive. CDR3 nucleotides: TGTGCCAGCAGCCCGGGAGAGGGATCGGTTAATGAAAAACTGTTTTTT. Its translation is CASSPGEGSVNEKLFF.